What follows are 26 T cell receptor beta chains derived from one specimen sequenced in a study of beta chain features in type 1 diabetes. TCRB transcripts that were expressed got sequenced, as all of the isolated RNA had been reverse transcribed. Using immunoSEQ multiplex PCR, the repertoire was profiled, and TCRdb retains in-frame clones only, with some absent. The top ten hold 1% to 1.5% of the sample, which has 200,000 to 250,000 clones, about 11% seen once. Sequenced material: central memory CD4+ T cells from blood. These receptors all come from a man aged 18 to 29 in good health.

Turning to this clone: Other DNA sequences within the sample encode an identical CDR3. V usage is TRBV9 and J usage is TRBJ2-7, with D tentatively TRBD2 (5 bases). The germline V gene encodes CDR1 SGDLS and CDR2 YYNGEE. Between the trimmed V and J ends, which lost 0 bases and 2 bases, there was a span of 9 bases. CDR3 length: 14 amino acids. This CDR3 reads CASSVDPGTYEQYF. CDR3 DNA: TGTGCCAGCAGCGTAGATCCGGGAACCTACGAGCAGTACTTC.

This clone was seen a single time. The rearrangement links TRBV28 to TRBJ2-7; no firm D call. CDR3 size: 13 residues. V lost 4 bases, J lost 2 bases, and 9 bases lay in between. CDR1 is MDHEN, CDR2 SYDVKM, per germline. The CDR3 here is CASSSPVAYEQYF. CDR3 bases: TGTGCCAGCAGTTCCCCGGTGGCCTACGAGCAGTACTTC.

This clone was seen a few times. The chain uses TRBV6-6 and TRBJ1-5; a possible D gene is TRBD1 (6 bases). The CDR3 contains 14 residues. Between the trimmed V and J ends, which lost 7 bases and 10 bases, there was a span of 20 bases. Germline lookup yields CDR1 MNHNY and CDR2 SVGAGI (reference sequence). CDR3: CASIRVTRGSPQHF. The DNA for the CDR3 is TGTGCCAGCATCCGGGTGACGAGGGGGAGCCCCCAGCATTTT.

This clone was picked up a small number of times. The chain combines TRBV7-9 with TRBJ2-7; a weak D match, TRBD2 (5 bases). CDR1 SEHNR and CDR2 FQNEAQ come from the germline V gene (reference sequence). V lost 5 bases to trimming and J lost 3 bases, with 14 bases between them. The CDR3 is 14 residues long. CDR3 sequence reads: CASSSRTGNYEQYF. The CDR3 nucleotides are TGTGCCAGCAGCAGCCGAACCGGGAACTACGAGCAGTACTTC.

This clone has just a few counts. The chain is built from TRBV5-1 and TRBJ2-1; perhaps TRBD2 as D (6 bases). Germline values: CDR1 SGHRS, CDR2 YFSETQ. The CDR3 length is 15 residues. Trimming cost V 4 bases and J 9 bases, with 20 bases left between them. The CDR3 bases are TGCGCCAGCAGCCCCGGCGGGGTCCCCCAGGGTGAGCAGTTCTTC. Its protein product is CASSPGGVPQGEQFF.

Comment on this clone: With a far larger clone one base away, a read error is the likely cause. The same CDR3 also results from other DNA sequences found in this sample. The chain recombines TRBV29-1 with TRBJ2-7, with TRBD2 matching 10 bases. CDR3 size: 14 residues. From germline, CDR1 is SQVTM and CDR2 ANQGSEA. The ends lost 3 bases at V and 3 bases at J; junction bases unmatched: 5. The CDR3 protein is CSVDSLAGDYEQYF. Written as DNA, the CDR3 is TGCAGCGTTGACAGCCTAGCGGGGGACTACGAGCAGTACTTC.

The chain employs TRBV28 and TRBJ1-1; D call uncertain. The CDR3 consists of 11 residues. Looked up from germline, CDR1 is MDHEN and CDR2 is SYDVKM. Trimming removed 4 bases at V and 1 base at J, with 1 base between. The CDR3 sequence is CASSWNTEAFF. As DNA, the CDR3 is TGTGCCAGCAGTTGGAACACTGAAGCTTTCTTT.

This clone showed up just a few times. The genes are TRBV6-1 and TRBJ1-5, with D possibly being TRBD1 (6 bases). Deletions cut 4 bases from V and 7 bases from J, with 14 bases between. This CDR3 contains 14 residues. Per germline, CDR1 MNHNS and CDR2 SASEGT. This CDR3 reads CASSVKGEGQPQHF. The CDR3 DNA sequence: TGTGCCAGCAGTGTCAAGGGGGAAGGGCAGCCCCAGCATTTT.

The V gene is TRBV6-5, the J gene TRBJ2-1, with D tentatively TRBD2 (6 bases). The V gene lost 8 bases and the J gene lost 10 bases, with 12 bases spanning the gap. The CDR3 runs 11 residues. CDR1 MNHEY and CDR2 SVGAGI come from the germline V gene. CDR3 amino acids: CASCSGREQFF. CDR3 DNA: TGTGCCAGCTGTAGCGGTCGGGAGCAGTTCTTC.

This clone was seen only a few times. The chain employs TRBV10-3 and TRBJ2-7, with 8 positions matching TRBD2. CDR3 length equals 15 residues. Germline V gene sequence: CDR1 ENHRY, CDR2 SYGVKD. J lost 0 bases, V lost 6 bases, and 7 bases had no gene match. The chain's CDR3 is CAIRRGELSSYEQYF. The CDR3 coding sequence is TGTGCCATCAGGCGGGGGGAACTAAGCTCCTACGAGCAGTACTTC.

The V call is TRBV7-6, the J call TRBJ2-3; 9 bases are shared with TRBD2. Germline values: CDR1 SGHVS, CDR2 FNYEAQ. V shed 5 bases, J shed 3 bases, and the junction held 9 bases outside the gene matches. CDR3 length: 16 residues. CDR3 nucleotides: TGTGCCAGCAGCCCCCAAAGCGGGAGGAGGACAGATACGCAGTATTTT. It codes for CASSPQSGRRTDTQYF.

Only a few counts were recorded for this clone. This same CDR3 is encoded by further DNA sequences in the sample. V is TRBV28 and J is TRBJ2-5, with D possibly being TRBD1 or TRBD2 (5 bases each). The length of the CDR3 is 12 residues. V was shortened by 4 bases and J by 5 bases, with 8 bases between the two germline ends. Germline values: CDR1 MDHEN, CDR2 SYDVKM. CDR3 sequence (DNA): TGTGCCAGCAGTTGGGGGTCGGAGACCCAGTACTTC. Residues: CASSWGSETQYF.

The rearrangement links TRBV11-2 to TRBJ2-5, with D unclear. The CDR3 is 15 residues long. V lost 5 bases and J 0 bases, leaving 13 bases between the germline ends. Germline CDR1 SGHAT, CDR2 FQNNGV. The CDR3 DNA reads as TGTGCCAGCAGCGTTAGACGGCTGGACCAAGAGACCCAGTACTTC. This translates into CASSVRRLDQETQYF.

This clone was detected a few times. V usage is TRBV27 and J usage is TRBJ2-7; D is perhaps TRBD2 (6 bases). The CDR3 extends over 14 amino acids. CDR1 MNHEY and CDR2 SMNVEV come from the germline V gene (reference sequence). Trimming shortened V by 3 bases and J by 1 base, and 10 bases separated the two germline ends. CDR3 sequence (DNA): TGTGCCAGCAGTTTCCGGGACTTATCCTACGAGCAGTACTTC. This translates into CASSFRDLSYEQYF.

The chain uses TRBV19 and TRBJ2-5; D remains ambiguous. CDR3 length equals 16 residues. The germline V and J ends were trimmed by 8 bases and 2 bases, with 21 bases remaining between them. The V gene's germline CDR1 is LNHDA and CDR2 SQIVND (reference sequence). The CDR3 protein is CASADVLGPTQETQYF. Written as DNA, the CDR3 is TGTGCCAGTGCCGATGTTCTAGGACCAACGCAAGAGACCCAGTACTTC.

The chain has TRBV7-2 and TRBJ2-5; the D gene could be TRBD1 or TRBD2 (5 bases each). The germline gives CDR1 SGHTA, CDR2 FQGNSA. The CDR3 is 15 amino acids. V shed 2 bases and J shed 7 bases, with 17 bases lying between them. DNA for the CDR3: TGTGCCAGCAGCTTATACGGGCAGGAGAGGGGGACCCAGTACTTC. Protein sequence: CASSLYGQERGTQYF.

The V gene is TRBV18, the J gene TRBJ2-5; TRBD2 matches at 8 bases. The CDR3 loop spans 14 amino acids. V was clipped by 2 bases and J by 5 bases; unmatched bases: 4. The germline V gene has CDR1 KGHSH and CDR2 LQKENI. The CDR3 region is CASSPAVAGETQYF. Written as DNA, the CDR3 is TGTGCCAGCTCACCAGCGGTAGCGGGGGAGACCCAGTACTTC.

CDR3 amino acids: CSVGQDLYEQYF. The CDR3 DNA follows: TGCAGCGTTGGGCAGGACCTCTACGAGCAGTACTTC. The chain employs TRBV29-1 and TRBJ2-7, with D unresolved. The CDR3 loop spans 12 amino acids. The germline V gene has CDR1 SQVTM and CDR2 ANQGSEA. Trimming removed 4 bases at V and 3 bases at J, with 10 bases between.

This clone was found a few times. One junction end disagrees with the germline gene, perhaps due to a read error. V and J are TRBV7-7 and TRBJ2-2; unclear D gene. Germline CDR1 reads SSHAT; CDR2 reads FNYEAQ (reference sequence). This CDR3 comprises 16 residues. CDR3 coding DNA: TGTGCTAGCAGCTTTAGCCCCGACATAGGCGCCGGGGAGCTGTTTTTT. This gives the protein CASSFSPDIGAGELFF.

This sequence joins TRBV6-1 and TRBJ2-2, with D unclear. The CDR3 consists of 14 residues. Trimming removed 6 bases at V and 3 bases at J, with 11 bases between. Germline V gene lookup returns CDR1 MNHNS and CDR2 SASEGT. The CDR3 sequence is CASRRLLDTGELFF. CDR3 in DNA: TGTGCCAGCAGAAGACTCTTAGACACCGGGGAGCTGTTTTTT.

This chain links TRBV15 with TRBJ2-7; tentatively, D is TRBD1 or TRBD2 (6 bases each). Germline CDR1 reads LNHNV; CDR2 reads YYDKDF (reference sequence). Trimming shortened V by 3 bases and J by 3 bases, and 12 bases separated the two germline ends. This CDR3 has 14 amino acids. CDR3 region: CATSRTGGNYEQYF. Here the CDR3 DNA reads TGTGCCACCAGCAGGACAGGAGGGAACTACGAGCAGTACTTC.

The J gene is TRBJ2-2, the V gene TRBV5-4; 12 positions agree with TRBD2. The CDR3 extends over 15 amino acids. The J segment lost 5 bases and the V segment lost 3 bases, leaving 2 bases of the junction unmatched. CDR1 and CDR2 from the germline V gene are SGHNT and YYREEE (reference sequence). In DNA, the CDR3 is TGTGCCAGCAGCTCTACTAGCGGGAGGACCGGGGAGCTGTTTTTT. It codes for CASSSTSGRTGELFF.

This clone has at least ten counts. This chain uses TRBV27 with TRBJ2-7, with a weak D call TRBD1 (5 bases). Trimming stripped 3 bases from V and 5 bases from J, with 14 bases between. The germline gives CDR1 MNHEY, CDR2 SMNVEV (reference sequence). The CDR3 runs to 14 residues. The CDR3 sequence is CASSLVRVRDEQYF. The CDR3 DNA follows: TGTGCCAGCAGTTTGGTCAGGGTTAGAGACGAGCAGTACTTC.

As to this clone: Distinct nucleotide sequences in the sample also encode this CDR3. V is TRBV5-4 and J is TRBJ2-1; 10 bases are a match to TRBD2. With 4 bases clipped from V and 3 bases from J, the junction kept 4 bases outside the gene matches. CDR3 length equals 15 residues. CDR1 and CDR2 (germline): SGHNT, YYREEE (reference sequence). CDR3 in amino acids: CASSSRLAGYNEQFF. The DNA of the CDR3 is TGTGCCAGCAGCAGCAGACTAGCGGGCTACAATGAGCAGTTCTTC. Supplemented by reference TRBV5-4 and TRBJ2-1, the full variable domain reads ETGVTQSPTHLIKTRGQQVTLRCSSQSGHNTVSWYQQALGQGPQFIFQYYREEENGRGNFPPRFSGLQFPNYSSELNVNALELDDSALYLCASSSRLAGYNEQFFGPGTRLTVL.

This clone was found a few times. The V gene is TRBV2, the J gene TRBJ2-5; D call uncertain. V was shortened by 7 bases and J by 5 bases, with 17 bases between the two germline ends. Per the germline V gene, CDR1 is SNHLY and CDR2 is FYNNEI. This CDR3 contains 14 residues. In DNA, the CDR3 is TGTGCCAGCAACTTTGGCAGTTCTGGGGAGACCCAGTACTTC. Translation: CASNFGSSGETQYF.

This clone showed up just a few times. In the same sample, other DNA sequences code for this CDR3. This rearrangement joins TRBV9 to TRBJ1-1, with D hard to call. Deletions cut 0 bases from V and 0 bases from J, with 9 bases between. This CDR3 contains 15 residues. Per the germline V gene, CDR1 is SGDLS and CDR2 is YYNGEE. The chain's CDR3 is CASSVGGAVNTEAFF. In DNA form, the CDR3 reads TGTGCCAGCAGCGTAGGGGGAGCAGTGAACACTGAAGCTTTCTTT.